This TCR beta chain is drawn from a study of blood T cell repertoires in COVID-19. Study context: COVID-19 samples, acute and convalescent, were from the United States, Italy and Spain. In each case, the material was cDNA or gDNA derived from T cells, B-cell-depleted T cells, or PBMCs.

Patients in Seattle were enrolled during active infection, then followed longitudinally. Profiled with immunoSEQ multiplex PCR; TCRdb holds only in-frame clones, not every one. Of 400,000 to 450,000 clones in the sample, 88% were seen once. From germline, CDR1 is SGHNT and CDR2 YYREEE (reference sequence). This CDR3 is 16 amino acids long. Trimming took 0 bases from V and 0 from J, leaving 10 bases between them. Sequencing was done on a sample of peripheral blood. The sequence came from a woman between 50 and 59 years old with COVID-19, enrolled during active disease. The chain links TRBV5-4 to TRBJ1-3; possibly TRBD1 for D (5 bases). The CDR3: CASSLEGGDSGNTIYF. In DNA, the CDR3 is TGTGCCAGCAGCTTGGAAGGAGGGGACTCTGGAAACACCATATATTTT.